What follows is one T cell receptor beta chain and its context. The antigen is unknown. This sample was taken from a study of regulatory T cells in long-lasting Graves disease. Study-wide findings and caveats: Study was limited to peripheral blood, excluding thyroid tissue.

The germline gives CDR1 SGHAT, CDR2 FQNNGV. Between the trimmed V and J ends, which lost 2 bases and 2 bases, there was a span of 11 bases. The CDR3 has 15 residues. Through Arm-PCR of CDR3 regions and iRepertoire HTBI primers, TCR beta libraries were built. Using its own MiXCR run on the multiplex PCR reads, TCRdb lists one record per CDR3 protein. The sample shows about 290,000 distinct CDR3 sequences, 22% of them seen only once. Time point indicated: persistent/refractory GD, antithyroid drugs over 5 years with positive TRAb. The TCR library was prepared using RNA isolated from PBMCs. Patients all came to the study from an endocrinology department in Xi'an, China.

This specimen consisted of peripheral blood mononuclear cells (PBMCs), obtained when the disease was refractory, from a patient treated with antithyroid drugs. The clonotype comes from a female donor with Graves disease. This rearrangement joins TRBV11-2 to TRBJ2-3; D gene uncertain. The CDR3, as DNA: TGTGCCAGCAGCTTAATGACTCCTTCCACAGATACGCAGTATTTT. This codes for CASSLMTPSTDTQYF.